This passage covers 22 T cell receptor beta chains from one sample sequenced in a study of blood T cells in healthy people across ages. PCR was performed a second time for 7 to 11 cycles using a sample-barcoded 5' primer and a J-beta primer mix. A single record per CDR3 protein comes from TCRdb applying MiXCR to the 5' RACE reads. Here the sample spans around 320,000 distinct CDR3 sequences, 25% to 30% being singletons. The sequencing sample was made of blood. Source of these receptors: a woman in her sixties or seventies in good health.

V is TRBV28 and J is TRBJ2-1, with 8 bases aligning to TRBD1. The CDR3 loop spans 14 amino acids. Germline CDR1 and CDR2: MDHEN and SYDVKM. V was clipped by 5 bases and J by 7 bases; unmatched bases: 7. The CDR3 loop is CASSTGTGGNEQFF. In DNA, the CDR3 is TGTGCCAGCAGTACCGGGACAGGTGGGAATGAGCAGTTCTTC.

The chain has TRBV29-1 and TRBJ2-3; possibly TRBD1 for D (7 bases). V lost 6 bases, J lost 0 bases, and 13 bases lay in between. Germline values: CDR1 SQVTM, CDR2 ANQGSEA. The CDR3 is made up of 14 amino acids. CDR3 protein: CSVQGGGSTDTQYF. In DNA form, the CDR3 reads TGCAGCGTGCAGGGGGGCGGGAGCACAGATACGCAGTATTTT.

This sequence joins TRBV7-9 and TRBJ2-2, with D perhaps TRBD2 (6 bases). The CDR3 contains 15 residues. V was cut by 4 bases and J by 2 bases, with 11 bases left in between. Per germline, CDR1 SEHNR and CDR2 FQNEAQ (reference sequence). CDR3 region: CASSSPTRNTGELFF. DNA for the CDR3: TGTGCCAGCAGCTCCCCGACTAGAAACACCGGGGAGCTGTTTTTT.

The chain carries TRBV9 and TRBJ2-5, with D hard to call. Germline lookup yields CDR1 SGDLS and CDR2 YYNGEE. Trimming removed 2 bases at V and 9 bases at J, with 14 bases between. CDR3 length: 13 residues. CDR3 coding DNA: TGTGCCAGCAGCGTTGCTGGAACTCGGGCCCAGTACTTC. This translates into CASSVAGTRAQYF.

The chain combines TRBV20-1 with TRBJ2-3; a possible D gene is TRBD2 (6 bases). The germline gives CDR1 DFQATT, CDR2 SNEGSKA (reference sequence). The CDR3 is 13 amino acids. Trimming shortened V by 5 bases and J by 0 bases, and 9 bases separated the two germline ends. CDR3 DNA sequence: TGCAGTGCTTGGGACTCTAGCACAGATACGCAGTATTTT. Translated, it gives CSAWDSSTDTQYF.

The gene calls are TRBV7-9 and TRBJ1-1; D is undetermined. Germline V gene data show CDR1 as SEHNR and CDR2 as FQNEAQ (reference sequence). The CDR3 runs to 14 residues. Trimming removed 5 bases at V and 0 bases at J, with 10 bases between. The CDR3 sequence is CASSPQWVNTEAFF. As DNA, the CDR3 is TGTGCCAGCAGCCCTCAGTGGGTGAACACTGAAGCTTTCTTT.

This clonotype came up a few times. This chain links TRBV7-3 with TRBJ2-1, with 10 bases that match TRBD2. Germline CDR1 and CDR2: SGHTA and FQGTGA. This CDR3 has 17 residues. After removal of 5 bases from V and 1 base from J, the junction contained 8 bases not matched to a gene. The CDR3 is CASSVSGGLASYNEQFF. For the CDR3, the DNA is TGTGCCAGCAGCGTCTCCGGGGGACTAGCGTCCTACAATGAGCAGTTCTTC.

This clonotype was counted between two and nine times. The chain recombines TRBV25-1 with TRBJ2-4; TRBD2 matches at 7 bases. Germline V gene data show CDR1 as MGHDK and CDR2 as SYGVNS. The CDR3 runs to 15 residues. The J segment lost 0 bases and the V segment lost 1 base, leaving 0 bases of the junction unmatched. The CDR3 nucleotides read TGTGCCAGCAGTGAATCGGGGGGAGCCAAAAACATTCAGTACTTC. This gives the protein CASSESGGAKNIQYF.

The chain links TRBV12-3 or TRBV12-4 to TRBJ2-3, with unresolved D. V was pared by 3 bases and J by 5 bases, with 12 bases between. CDR3 length: 14 residues. CDR3 nucleotides: TGTGCCAGCAGTTTTGCTTGGGCACAAGATACGCAGTATTTT. As protein: CASSFAWAQDTQYF.

In this sample, this clonotype turned up a few times. The chain carries TRBV28 and TRBJ2-5, with D perhaps TRBD2 (5 bases). CDR3 length equals 15 residues. Germline V gene sequence: CDR1 MDHEN, CDR2 SYDVKM. The ends were cut back, 5 bases at V and 2 bases at J, with 15 bases in the middle. The chain's CDR3 is CASSQSGEGQETQYF. In DNA form, the CDR3 reads TGTGCCAGCAGTCAGTCTGGAGAGGGACAAGAGACCCAGTACTTC.

The chain uses TRBV10-3 and TRBJ2-5; D perhaps matches TRBD1 (6 bases). The DNA end lines up better with TRBJ2-1; the J call may be wrong. CDR3 length: 14 residues. CDR1 and CDR2 (germline): ENHRY, SYGVKD. The CDR3 region has the DNA TGTGCCATCAGTGAGTCTTGGGGGCGTAACGAGCAGTTCTTC. Translation gives CAISESWGRNEQFF.

There are a few counts of this clonotype. The chain combines TRBV10-3 with TRBJ1-5; 7 nucleotides match TRBD1. The CDR3 extends over 13 amino acids. J lost 6 bases, V lost 2 bases, and 1 base had no gene match. Germline loops: CDR1 ENHRY, CDR2 SYGVKD. DNA for the CDR3: TGTGCCATCAGTGAGGACAGGGTTCAGCCCCAGCATTTT. Translation: CAISEDRVQPQHF.

This clonotype was found a few times. Here the CDR3 reads CASSYSTENSPLHF. In nucleotides, the CDR3 is TGTGCCAGCAGTTACTCGACGGAGAATTCACCCCTCCACTTT. The V and J genes are TRBV6-5 and TRBJ1-6; D not certain. Trimming took 0 bases from V and 7 from J, leaving 7 bases between them. The length of the CDR3 is 14 residues. Germline assignment: CDR1 MNHEY and CDR2 SVGAGI.

The V call is TRBV6-5, the J call TRBJ1-2; 7 bases are a match to TRBD1. Germline assignment: CDR1 MNHEY and CDR2 SVGAGI. The CDR3 loop spans 13 amino acids. J was trimmed by 3 bases and V by 6 bases; bases with no gene match: 4. The CDR3: CASRDDRDYGYTF. In DNA, the CDR3 is TGTGCCAGCAGGGACGACAGGGACTATGGCTACACCTTC.

The table lists this clonotype with a few counts. The chain recombines TRBV20-1 with TRBJ2-5; 14 bases align to TRBD2. The J call may be incorrect, as the DNA end agrees better with TRBJ2-7. The CDR3 is made up of 16 amino acids. Germline CDR1 is DFQATT and CDR2 is SNEGSKA (reference sequence). CDR3 bases: TGCAGTGCTAGATTACCGGGACTAGCGGGGGTCTACGAGCAGTACTTC. It translates to CSARLPGLAGVYEQYF.

CDR3 residues: CASSYNTDEQFF. CDR3 bases: TGCGCCAGCAGCTATAATACAGATGAGCAGTTCTTC. This sequence joins TRBV5-1 and TRBJ2-5; D gene uncertain. The J call may be in error: the DNA end matches TRBJ2-1 better. The CDR3 totals 12 residues. The germline CDR1 and CDR2 sequences are SGHRS and YFSETQ.

This clonotype has a handful of counts. The chain has TRBV9 and TRBJ2-5; TRBD2 might be the D (7 bases). Trimming removed 6 bases at V and 0 bases at J, with 15 bases between. Germline V gene lookup returns CDR1 SGDLS and CDR2 YYNGEE. This CDR3 comprises 15 residues. Here the CDR3 reads CASTLGGHHQETQYF. CDR3 nucleotides: TGTGCCAGCACCCTCGGGGGGCACCACCAAGAGACCCAGTACTTC.

The chain couples TRBV6-1 to TRBJ2-7, with D perhaps assigned TRBD1 or TRBD2 (7 bases each). Germline CDR1 MNHNS, CDR2 SASEGT. The CDR3 is 12 residues long. Trimming shortened V by 8 bases and J by 3 bases, and 11 bases separated the two germline ends. In DNA, the CDR3 is TGTGCCAGCGGGAGGGACAGCTACGAGCAGTACTTC. Protein sequence: CASGRDSYEQYF.

This chain connects TRBV20-1 to TRBJ2-7; 7 bases map to TRBD2. Germline values: CDR1 DFQATT, CDR2 SNEGSKA (reference sequence). The CDR3 is 14 residues long. V lost 4 bases to trimming and J lost 1 base; unmatched junction nucleotides: 7. The CDR3 DNA follows: TGCAGTGCTACCTTAAGCGGGACGTCCTACGAGCAGTACTTC. Its protein is CSATLSGTSYEQYF.

In its sample, this clonotype was seen a few times. CDR3 sequence: CASSVGLGGDSKETQYF. In DNA form, the CDR3 reads TGTGCCAGCAGCGTAGGATTAGGAGGGGACTCGAAAGAGACCCAGTACTTC. The rearrangement uses TRBV9 and TRBJ2-1; possible D gene TRBD2, 6 bases. Matching the DNA end better, TRBJ2-5 makes the J call doubtful. Germline CDR1 SGDLS, CDR2 YYNGEE. The CDR3 contains 17 residues.

This clonotype came up a few times. The chain employs TRBV19 and TRBJ2-7, with D tentatively TRBD1 (5 bases). Germline loops: CDR1 LNHDA, CDR2 SQIVND (reference sequence). The CDR3 runs 15 residues. V dropped 3 bases and J dropped 5 bases, with 17 bases sitting between them. The DNA of the CDR3 is TGTGCCAGTAGTATTATAGGGGCGCCCCAGCACGAGCAGTACTTC. Translated: CASSIIGAPQHEQYF.

This rearrangement joins TRBV7-6 to TRBJ1-2, with D perhaps matching TRBD1 (6 bases). CDR1 is SGHVS and CDR2 is FNYEAQ in the germline V gene. Trimming left V 5 bases short and J 0 bases short, with 13 bases between. This CDR3 region has 15 residues. The DNA for the CDR3 is TGTGCCAGCAGCCCCCTACAGGGATCTAACTATGGCTACACCTTC. Protein product: CASSPLQGSNYGYTF.